Given below is one T cell receptor (beta chain) in context. The antigen remains undetermined. TCRdb's copy holds only in-frame clones and misses some; the assay was immunoSEQ multiplex PCR. The table records roughly 1,800 clones, approximately 31% of them present only once. Investigators took adjacent lung free of atypia at least 2 cm from the tumor margin. This specimen belongs to a study of T cells in localized non-small cell lung cancer. Study-level points and caveats: Clonality peaked in uninvolved adjacent lung rather than tumor. Appearing in adjacent lung were a median about 50 of the top 100 tumor clones.

The sequences come from normal lung tissue next to the tumor, collected before any cancer treatment. The sequence came from a woman aged 35 to 70 with stage I lung adenocarcinoma.

The CDR3 loop reads CASSPHVSLAKNIQYF. The CDR3 nucleotides are TGTGCCAGCAGTCCCCATGTCTCACTAGCCAAAAACATTCAGTACTTC. V and J are TRBV28 and TRBJ2-4, with D uncertain. Germline CDR1 MDHEN, CDR2 SYDVKM. The ends were cut back, 5 bases at V and 0 bases at J, with 14 bases in the middle. The length of the CDR3 is 16 residues.